This TCR beta chain was retrieved from a study of CD8 T cells in ankylosing spondylitis (dated by TCRdb to the late 2010s). General notes on the study: The study profiled T cell receptor beta repertoires in healthy donors and ankylosing spondylitis patients to find disease-linked TCR variants. Samples of peripheral blood were taken, and for ankylosing spondylitis patients, synovial fluid was collected as well. In total, the full study cohort was made up of approximately 99 healthy donors and 25 ankylosing spondylitis patients.

Overall study outcomes, separate from this receptor: A TCR beta motif of 7 or 8 highly homologous amino acid variants appeared characteristic of blood from ankylosing spondylitis patients. The disease-linked clones had a CD8+ phenotype and were found at relatively low frequencies in peripheral blood. Some TCR beta motif variants had previously been reported in synovial fluid and blood of reactive arthritis patients, which suggested common disease-initiation mechanisms. The disease-linked clones were reported to be significantly enriched in matched synovial fluid samples from ankylosing spondylitis patients.

Trimming removed 4 bases from V and 0 bases from J, leaving 14 bases between the germline ends. Counted from cysteine to phenylalanine, this CDR3 has 16 amino acids. The sequence is cut down to CDR3 DNA, 48 bases in frame from base 1. In the germline V gene, CDR1 corresponds to SGHDN and CDR2 to FVKESK. This clonotype was observed a handful of times. Its antigen target is currently unknown. No base qualities exist here, and no much larger clone lies one base off it. The sequencer listed for this sample is Illumina HiSeq 2500. TCR beta libraries were prepared by quantitative 5'-RACE with molecular barcodes. The original pipeline was this. A new computational method based on a probabilistic model of VDJ rearrangement was used to identify disease-linked TCR variants. The public reads were reanalyzed by TCRdb: fastp trimming at Q25, MiXCR alignment, in-frame beta chains only. Each entry is one CDR3 protein sequence, shown with its most common DNA and genes. TCRdb's processing, not the study's, gives the V and J calls here. This sample comprises 380,000 or so distinct CDR3 sequences, around 20% of them detected only once. Of the sample, around 13% falls within the top ten clones.

The TCR comes from a male donor with ankylosing spondylitis or in good health (not recorded which). Sequencing was carried out using blood, either unsorted or a sorted T cell fraction (not recorded which). Rearrangement joined TRBV14 to TRBJ2-3, with the D gene call left open. The encoded CDR3 is CASSPRSTTSTDTQYF. The DNA reads as follows: TGTGCCAGCAGCCCGAGGAGCACTACTAGCACAGATACGCAGTATTTT.